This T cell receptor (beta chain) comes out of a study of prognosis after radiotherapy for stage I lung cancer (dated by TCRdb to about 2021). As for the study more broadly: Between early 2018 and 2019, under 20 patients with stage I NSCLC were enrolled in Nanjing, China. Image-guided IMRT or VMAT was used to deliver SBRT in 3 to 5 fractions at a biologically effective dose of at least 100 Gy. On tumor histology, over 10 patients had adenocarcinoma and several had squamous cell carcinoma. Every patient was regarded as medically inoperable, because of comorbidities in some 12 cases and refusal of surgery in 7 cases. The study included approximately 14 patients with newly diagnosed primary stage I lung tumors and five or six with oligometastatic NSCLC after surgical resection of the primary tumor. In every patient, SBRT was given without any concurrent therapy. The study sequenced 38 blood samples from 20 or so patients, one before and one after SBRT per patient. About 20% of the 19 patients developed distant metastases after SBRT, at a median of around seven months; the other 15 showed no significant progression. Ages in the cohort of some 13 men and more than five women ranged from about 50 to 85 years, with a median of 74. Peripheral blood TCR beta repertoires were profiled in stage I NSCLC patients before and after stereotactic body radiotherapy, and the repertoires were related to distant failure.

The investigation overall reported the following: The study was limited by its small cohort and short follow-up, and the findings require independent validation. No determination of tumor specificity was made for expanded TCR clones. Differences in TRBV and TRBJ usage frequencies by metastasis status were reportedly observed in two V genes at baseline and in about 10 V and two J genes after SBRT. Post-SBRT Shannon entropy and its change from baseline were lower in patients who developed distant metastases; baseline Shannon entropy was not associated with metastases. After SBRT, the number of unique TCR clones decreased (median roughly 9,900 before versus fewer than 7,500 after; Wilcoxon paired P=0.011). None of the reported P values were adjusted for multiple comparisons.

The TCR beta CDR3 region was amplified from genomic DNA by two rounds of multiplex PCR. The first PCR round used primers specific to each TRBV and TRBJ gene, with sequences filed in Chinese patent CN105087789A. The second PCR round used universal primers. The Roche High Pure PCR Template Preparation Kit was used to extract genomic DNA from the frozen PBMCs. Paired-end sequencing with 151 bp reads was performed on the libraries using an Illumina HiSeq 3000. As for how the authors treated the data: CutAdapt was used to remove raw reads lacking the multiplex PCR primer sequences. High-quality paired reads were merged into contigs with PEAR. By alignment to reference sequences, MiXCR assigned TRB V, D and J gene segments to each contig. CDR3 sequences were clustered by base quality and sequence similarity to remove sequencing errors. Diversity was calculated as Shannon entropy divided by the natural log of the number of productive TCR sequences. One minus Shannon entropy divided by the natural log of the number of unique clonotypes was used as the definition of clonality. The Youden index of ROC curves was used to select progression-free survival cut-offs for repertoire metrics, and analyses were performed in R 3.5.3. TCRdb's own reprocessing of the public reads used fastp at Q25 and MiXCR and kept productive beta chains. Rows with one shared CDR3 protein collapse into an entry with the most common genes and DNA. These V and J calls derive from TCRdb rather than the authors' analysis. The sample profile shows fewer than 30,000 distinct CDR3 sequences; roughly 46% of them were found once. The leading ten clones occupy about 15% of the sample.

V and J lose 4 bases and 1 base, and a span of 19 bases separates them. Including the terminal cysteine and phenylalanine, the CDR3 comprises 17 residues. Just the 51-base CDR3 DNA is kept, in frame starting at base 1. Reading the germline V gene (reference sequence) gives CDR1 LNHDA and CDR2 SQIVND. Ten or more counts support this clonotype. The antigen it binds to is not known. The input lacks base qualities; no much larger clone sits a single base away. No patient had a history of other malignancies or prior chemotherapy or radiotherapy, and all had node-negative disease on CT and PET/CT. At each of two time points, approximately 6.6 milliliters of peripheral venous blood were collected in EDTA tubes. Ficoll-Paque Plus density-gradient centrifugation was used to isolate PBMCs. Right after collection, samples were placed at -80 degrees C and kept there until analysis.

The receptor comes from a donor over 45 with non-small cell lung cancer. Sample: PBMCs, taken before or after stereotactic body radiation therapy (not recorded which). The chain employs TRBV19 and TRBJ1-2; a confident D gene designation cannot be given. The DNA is TGTGCCAGTAGTACTGCCCTTGGATCCGTATTTAACTATGGCTACACCTTC. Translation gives CASSTALGSVFNYGYTF.